The sequence of this TCR beta chain was determined in a study of cytomegalovirus exposure and HLA in healthy donors. Study at large: Previous work identified roughly 120 million unique TCR beta sequences from around 200 million T cells.

V shed 6 bases and J 4 bases; nucleotides not matched to a gene: 11. The CDR3 contains 16 residues. Germline V gives CDR1 MNHEY, CDR2 SMNVEV (reference sequence). Primers for the PCR totalled 60 Vbeta and 13 Jbeta. Measured with immunoSEQ multiplex PCR; TCRdb has only the in-frame clones, and not every one. The sample has fewer than 200,000 clones, roughly 87% seen once; the top ten hold around 0.98%. Whole-study results and caveats: Sequencing likely caused a cluster of highly shared sequence variants. Most TCR beta V segments were productive about 87% or about 30% of the time in an earlier analysis. As was reported, the HLA-A and HLA-B alleles of most subjects were accurately predicted from TCR beta sequences.

In the case of this clone: What it binds is not known.

This TCR came from a boy aged 2-15 years in good health and CMV-seronegative. V is TRBV27 and J is TRBJ2-2; TRBD1 matches 7 bases. Sequencing was performed on PBMCs. The CDR3: CASRIIGGGGTGELFF. CDR3 in DNA: TGTGCCAGCAGGATTATAGGGGGCGGAGGCACCGGGGAGCTGTTTTTT.